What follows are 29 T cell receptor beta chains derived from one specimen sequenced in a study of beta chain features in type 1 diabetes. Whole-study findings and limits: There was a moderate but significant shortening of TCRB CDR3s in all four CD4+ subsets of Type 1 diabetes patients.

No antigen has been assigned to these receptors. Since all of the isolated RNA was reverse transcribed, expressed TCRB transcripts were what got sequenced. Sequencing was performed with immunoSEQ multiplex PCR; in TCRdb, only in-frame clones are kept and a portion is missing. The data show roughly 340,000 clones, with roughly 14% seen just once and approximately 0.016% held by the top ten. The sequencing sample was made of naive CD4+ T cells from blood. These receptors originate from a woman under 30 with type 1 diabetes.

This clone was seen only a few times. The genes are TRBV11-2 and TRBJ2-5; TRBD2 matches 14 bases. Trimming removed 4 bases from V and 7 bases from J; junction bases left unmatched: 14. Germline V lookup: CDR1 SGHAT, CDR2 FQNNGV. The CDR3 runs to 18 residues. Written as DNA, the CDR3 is TGTGCCAGCAGCTATGGGACTAGCGGGAGTCAAGAGTGGGTGACCCAGTACTTC. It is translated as CASSYGTSGSQEWVTQYF.

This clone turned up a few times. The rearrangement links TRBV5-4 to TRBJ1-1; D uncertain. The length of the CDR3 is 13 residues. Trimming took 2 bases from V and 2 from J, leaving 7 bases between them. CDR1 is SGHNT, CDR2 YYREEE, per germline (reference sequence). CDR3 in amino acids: CASSFQSNTEAFF. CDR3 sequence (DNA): TGTGCCAGCAGCTTTCAGTCCAACACTGAAGCTTTCTTT.

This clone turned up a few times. CDR3 bases: TGCGCCAGCAGCCCTCCGATAGCGGGAGCGAATAATGAGCAGTTCTTC. The encoded protein is CASSPPIAGANNEQFF. The chain couples TRBV5-1 to TRBJ2-1; 9 positions agree with TRBD2. The V segment lost 4 bases and the J segment 7 bases; nucleotides outside the gene matches: 12. CDR1 is SGHRS, CDR2 YFSETQ, per germline. The CDR3 covers 16 residues.

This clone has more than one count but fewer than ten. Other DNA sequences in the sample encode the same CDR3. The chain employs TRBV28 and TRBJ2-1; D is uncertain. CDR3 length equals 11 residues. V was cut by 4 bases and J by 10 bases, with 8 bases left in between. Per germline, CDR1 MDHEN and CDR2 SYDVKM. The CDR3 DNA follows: TGTGCCAGCAGTTCCCCGAGGGAGCAGTTCTTC. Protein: CASSSPREQFF.

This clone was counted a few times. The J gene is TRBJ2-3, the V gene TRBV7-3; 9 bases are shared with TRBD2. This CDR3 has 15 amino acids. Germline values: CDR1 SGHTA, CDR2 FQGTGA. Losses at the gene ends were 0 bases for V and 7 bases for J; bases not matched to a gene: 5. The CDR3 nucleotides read TGTGCCAGCAGCTTAACGGGGACTAGCTTGAATACGCAGTATTTT. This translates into CASSLTGTSLNTQYF.

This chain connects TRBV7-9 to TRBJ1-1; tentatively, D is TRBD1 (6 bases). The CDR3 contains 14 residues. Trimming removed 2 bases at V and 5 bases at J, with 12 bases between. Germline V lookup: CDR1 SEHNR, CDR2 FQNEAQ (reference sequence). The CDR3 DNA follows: TGTGCCAGCAGCTTAACGGGGGGCAGGACTGAAGCTTTCTTT. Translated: CASSLTGGRTEAFF.

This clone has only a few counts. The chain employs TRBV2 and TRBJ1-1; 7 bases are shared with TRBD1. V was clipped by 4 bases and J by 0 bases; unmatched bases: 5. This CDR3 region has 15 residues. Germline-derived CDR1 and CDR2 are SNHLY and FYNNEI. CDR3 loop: CASSGTRGMNTEAFF. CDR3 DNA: TGTGCCAGCAGTGGAACCAGGGGGATGAACACTGAAGCTTTCTTT.

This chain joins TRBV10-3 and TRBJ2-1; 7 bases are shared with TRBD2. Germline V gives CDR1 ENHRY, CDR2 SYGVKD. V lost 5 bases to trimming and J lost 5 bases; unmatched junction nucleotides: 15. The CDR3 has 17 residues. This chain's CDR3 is CAISPDARGLVHNEQFF. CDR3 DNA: TGTGCCATCAGTCCCGATGCGAGAGGACTAGTCCACAATGAGCAGTTCTTC.

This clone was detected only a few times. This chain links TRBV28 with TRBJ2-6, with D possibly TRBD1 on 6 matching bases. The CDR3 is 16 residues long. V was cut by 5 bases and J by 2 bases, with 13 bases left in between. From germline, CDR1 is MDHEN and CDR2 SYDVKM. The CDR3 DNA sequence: TGTGCCAGCAGTGGCTCAGGGGCCGCTGGGGCCAACGTCCTGACTTTC. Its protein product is CASSGSGAAGANVLTF.

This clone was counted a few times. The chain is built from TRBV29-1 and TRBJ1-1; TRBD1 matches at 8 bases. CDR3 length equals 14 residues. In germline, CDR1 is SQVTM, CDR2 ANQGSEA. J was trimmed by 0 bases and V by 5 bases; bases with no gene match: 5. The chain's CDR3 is CSVRRGRVNTEAFF. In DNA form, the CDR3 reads TGCAGCGTTCGCAGGGGGCGCGTGAACACTGAAGCTTTCTTT. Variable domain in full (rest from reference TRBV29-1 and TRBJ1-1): SAVISQKPSRDICQRGTSLTIQCQVDSQVTMMFWYRQQPGQSLTLIATANQGSEATYESGFVIDKFPISRPNLTFSTLTVSNMSPEDSSIYLCSVRRGRVNTEAFFGQGTRLTVV.

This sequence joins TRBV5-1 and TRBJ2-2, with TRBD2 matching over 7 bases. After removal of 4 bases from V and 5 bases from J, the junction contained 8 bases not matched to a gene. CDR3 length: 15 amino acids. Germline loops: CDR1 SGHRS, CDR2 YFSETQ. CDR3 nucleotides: TGCGCCAGCAGCACTGTAGCGGGTATGACCGGGGAGCTGTTTTTT. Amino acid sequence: CASSTVAGMTGELFF.

CDR3: CASSLWASAYNEQFF. The CDR3 nucleotides read TGCGCCAGCAGCTTGTGGGCTAGCGCCTACAATGAGCAGTTCTTC. The V call is TRBV5-1, the J call TRBJ2-1; possibly TRBD2 for D (6 bases). The V and J ends lost 1 base and 2 bases respectively, with 10 bases between them. Germline loops: CDR1 SGHRS, CDR2 YFSETQ. The CDR3 totals 15 residues. The complete variable domain, with remaining parts taken from reference TRBV5-1 and TRBJ2-1, reads KAGVTQTPRYLIKTRGQQVTLSCSPISGHRSVSWYQQTPGQGLQFLFEYFSETQRNKGNFPGRFSGRQFSNSRSEMNVSTLELGDSALYLCASSLWASAYNEQFFGPGTRLTVL.

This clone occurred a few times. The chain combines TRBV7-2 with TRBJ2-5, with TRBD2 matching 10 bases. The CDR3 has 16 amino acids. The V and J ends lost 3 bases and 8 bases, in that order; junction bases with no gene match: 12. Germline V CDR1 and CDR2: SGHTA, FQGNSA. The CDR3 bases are TGTGCCAGCAGCTTGACACAGACTAGCGGGTTAGGCACCCAGTACTTC. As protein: CASSLTQTSGLGTQYF.

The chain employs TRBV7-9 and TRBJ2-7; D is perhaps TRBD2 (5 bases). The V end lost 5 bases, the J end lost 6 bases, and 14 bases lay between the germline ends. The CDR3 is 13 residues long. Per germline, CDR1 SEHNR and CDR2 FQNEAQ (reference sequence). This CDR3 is CASSRSGYGEQYF. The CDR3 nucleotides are TGTGCCAGCAGCCGCTCGGGGTACGGCGAGCAGTACTTC.

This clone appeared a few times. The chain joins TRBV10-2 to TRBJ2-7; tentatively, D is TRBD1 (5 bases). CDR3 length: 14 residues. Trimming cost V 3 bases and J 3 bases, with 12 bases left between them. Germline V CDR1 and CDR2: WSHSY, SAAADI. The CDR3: CASSERGARYEQYF. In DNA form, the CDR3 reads TGCGCCAGCAGTGAAAGGGGCGCCCGCTACGAGCAGTACTTC.

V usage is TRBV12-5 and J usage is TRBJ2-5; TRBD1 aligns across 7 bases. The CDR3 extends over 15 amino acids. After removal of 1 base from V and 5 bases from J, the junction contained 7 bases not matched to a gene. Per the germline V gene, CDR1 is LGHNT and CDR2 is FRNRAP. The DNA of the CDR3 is TGTGCTAGTGGTTTGGCAACCGGGACAGTGGAGACCCAGTACTTC. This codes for CASGLATGTVETQYF.

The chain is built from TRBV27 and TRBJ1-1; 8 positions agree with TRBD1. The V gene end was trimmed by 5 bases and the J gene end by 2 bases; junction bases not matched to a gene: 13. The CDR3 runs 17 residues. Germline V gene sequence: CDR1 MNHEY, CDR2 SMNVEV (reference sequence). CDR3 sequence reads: CASSTRTGKRVNTEAFF. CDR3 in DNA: TGTGCCAGCAGTACTCGGACAGGGAAGAGGGTCAACACTGAAGCTTTCTTT.

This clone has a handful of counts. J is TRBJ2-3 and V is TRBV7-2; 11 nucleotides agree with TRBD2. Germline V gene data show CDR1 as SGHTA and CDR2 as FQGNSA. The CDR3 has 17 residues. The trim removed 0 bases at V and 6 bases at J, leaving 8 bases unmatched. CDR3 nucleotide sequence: TGTGCCAGCAGCTTAGCGCAGACTAGCGGGGATGGGGATACGCAGTATTTT. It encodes CASSLAQTSGDGDTQYF.

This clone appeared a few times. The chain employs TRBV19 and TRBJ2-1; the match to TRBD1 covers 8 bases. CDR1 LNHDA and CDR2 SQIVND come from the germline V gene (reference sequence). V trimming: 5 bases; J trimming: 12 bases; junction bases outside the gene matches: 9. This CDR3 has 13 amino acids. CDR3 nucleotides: TGTGCCAGTAGTGGAGACAGGGGCGGGGTGCAGTTCTTC. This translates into CASSGDRGGVQFF.

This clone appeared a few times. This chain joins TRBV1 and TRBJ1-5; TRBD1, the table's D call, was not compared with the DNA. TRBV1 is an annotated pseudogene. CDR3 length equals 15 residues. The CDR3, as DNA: TGCACCAGCAGCCAAGGGACAGGGAAGGGTCAGCCCCAGCATTTT. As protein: CTSSQGTGKGQPQHF.

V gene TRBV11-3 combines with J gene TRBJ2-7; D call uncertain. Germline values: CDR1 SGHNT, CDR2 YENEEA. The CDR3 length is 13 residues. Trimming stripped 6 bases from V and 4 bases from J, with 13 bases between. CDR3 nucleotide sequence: TGTGCCAGCAGTTTTAGTGGTACGTACGAGCAGTACTTC. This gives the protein CASSFSGTYEQYF.

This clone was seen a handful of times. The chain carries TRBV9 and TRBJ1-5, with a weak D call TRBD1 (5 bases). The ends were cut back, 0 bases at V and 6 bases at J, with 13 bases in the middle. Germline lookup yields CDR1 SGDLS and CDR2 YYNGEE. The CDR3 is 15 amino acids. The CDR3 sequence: CASSVGPGKGQPQHF. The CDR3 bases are TGTGCCAGCAGCGTAGGTCCAGGGAAGGGTCAGCCCCAGCATTTT.

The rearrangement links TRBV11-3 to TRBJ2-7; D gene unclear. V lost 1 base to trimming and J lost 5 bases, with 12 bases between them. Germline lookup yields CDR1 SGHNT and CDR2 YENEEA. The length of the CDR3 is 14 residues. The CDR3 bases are TGTGCCAGCAGCTTAGTAGTGAGGTTTGACGAGCAGTACGTC. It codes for CASSLVVRFDEQYV.

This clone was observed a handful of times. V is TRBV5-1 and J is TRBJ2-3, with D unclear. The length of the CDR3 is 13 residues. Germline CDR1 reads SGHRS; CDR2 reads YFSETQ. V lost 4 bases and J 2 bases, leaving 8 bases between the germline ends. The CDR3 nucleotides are TGCGCCAGCAGCAGCACCTACACAGATACGCAGTATTTT. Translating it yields CASSSTYTDTQYF.

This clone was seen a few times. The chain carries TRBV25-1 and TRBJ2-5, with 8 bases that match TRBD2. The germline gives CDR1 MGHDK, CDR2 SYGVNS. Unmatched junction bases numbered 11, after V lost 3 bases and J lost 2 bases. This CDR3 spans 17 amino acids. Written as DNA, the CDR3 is TGTGCCAGCAGTGAGTCCCCCGGACTAGCCGTTCAAGAGACCCAGTACTTC. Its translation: CASSESPGLAVQETQYF.

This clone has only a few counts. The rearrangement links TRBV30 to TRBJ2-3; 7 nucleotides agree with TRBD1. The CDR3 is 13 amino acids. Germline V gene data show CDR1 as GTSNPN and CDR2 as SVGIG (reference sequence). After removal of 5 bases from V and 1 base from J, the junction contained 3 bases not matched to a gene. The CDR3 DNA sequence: TGTGCCTGGGTGGACAGGCGCACAGATACGCAGTATTTT. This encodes CAWVDRRTDTQYF.

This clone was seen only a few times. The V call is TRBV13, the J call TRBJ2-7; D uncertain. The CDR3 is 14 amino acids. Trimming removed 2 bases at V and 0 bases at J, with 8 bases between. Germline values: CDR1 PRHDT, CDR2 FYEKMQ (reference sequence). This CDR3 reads CASSLTPRSYEQYF. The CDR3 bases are TGTGCCAGCAGCTTAACTCCTCGCTCCTACGAGCAGTACTTC.

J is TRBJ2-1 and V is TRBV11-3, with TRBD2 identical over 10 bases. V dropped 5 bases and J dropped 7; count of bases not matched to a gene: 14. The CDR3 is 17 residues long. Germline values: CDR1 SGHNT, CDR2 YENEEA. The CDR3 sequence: CASSVSHGTSAPNEQFF. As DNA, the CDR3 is TGTGCCAGCAGCGTCTCTCACGGGACTAGCGCACCGAATGAGCAGTTCTTC.

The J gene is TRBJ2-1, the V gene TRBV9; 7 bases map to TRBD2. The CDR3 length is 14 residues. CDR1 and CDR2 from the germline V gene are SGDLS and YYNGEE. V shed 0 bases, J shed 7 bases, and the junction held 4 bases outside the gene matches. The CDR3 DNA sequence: TGTGCCAGCAGCGTAGCAGGCGGGAGTAATGAGCAGTTCTTC. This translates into CASSVAGGSNEQFF.